This is a list of T cell receptor beta chains from one sample in a study of T-cell reconstitution after alpha-beta-depleted transplantation in children. Using its own MiXCR run on the PCR reads, TCRdb lists one record per CDR3 protein. Among roughly 50,000 distinct CDR3 sequences listed, 40% to 55% were seen once. The specimen was PBMCs, mostly from graft donor cells, collected 360 days after TCRalphabeta/CD19-depleted stem cell transplant. Source of these receptors: a male patient younger than 18 who had a stem cell transplant for acute lymphoblastic leukemia, so the T cells may come from the graft donor. CDR3s include the opening cysteine and the closing phenylalanine or tryptophan. The order of the fields is J gene, V gene, CDR3 protein.

J: TRBJ2-2
V: TRBV5-1
CDR3: CASSEGTETGELFF

J: TRBJ2-7
V: TRBV12-3/TRBV12-4
CDR3: CASSSDRYEQYF

J: TRBJ1-6
V: TRBV7-2
CDR3: CASSLVKGAVNSPLHF

J: TRBJ2-3
V: TRBV5-1
CDR3: CASSLTGGPASTDTQYF

J: TRBJ2-7
V: TRBV9
CDR3: CASSVGGTESYEQYF

J: TRBJ2-7
V: TRBV20-1
CDR3: CSAKFDEQYF

J: TRBJ2-7
V: TRBV12-3/TRBV12-4
CDR3: CASSLERGLNEQYF

J: TRBJ2-1
V: TRBV12-3/TRBV12-4
CDR3: CASRGTSGEPYNEQFF

J: TRBJ1-5
V: TRBV5-1
CDR3: CASSLAPGTQPQHF

J: TRBJ1-2
V: TRBV15
CDR3: CATSSDSYGYTF

J: TRBJ2-1
V: TRBV27
CDR3: CASSTLFPRSESHNEQFF

J: TRBJ2-1
V: TRBV3-1
CDR3: CASSQEFRTYPYNEQFF

J: TRBJ2-5
V: TRBV12-3/TRBV12-4
CDR3: CASSGRTGWERETQYF

J: TRBJ2-2
V: TRBV5-1
CDR3: CASSLHRDPGTGELFF

J: TRBJ1-2
V: TRBV28
CDR3: CASSSNGHYGYTF

J: TRBJ2-5
V: TRBV24-1
CDR3: CATSDRRGETQYF

J: TRBJ2-1
V: TRBV7-9
CDR3: CASSLTGASSYNEQFF